Listed here are 32 T cell receptor beta chains from one sample, sequenced in a study of blood T cell repertoires in COVID-19. Clones were sequenced by immunoSEQ multiplex PCR, and TCRdb holds only the in-frame ones, with some missing. The repertoire holds 90,000 to 100,000 clones, with less than 90% as singletons. The sequenced sample was peripheral blood. These receptor sequences come from a man of 80 years or more with acute or convalescent COVID-19.

This clone was observed a handful of times. The genes are TRBV27 and TRBJ1-5; D might be TRBD1 (6 bases). Trimming took 6 bases from V and 3 from J, leaving 15 bases between them. The CDR3 totals 15 residues. Germline-derived CDR1 and CDR2 are MNHEY and SMNVEV (reference sequence). CDR3 nucleotides: TGTGCCAGCAGGCCTGGACAGACAAACAATCAGCCCCAGCATTTT. This encodes CASRPGQTNNQPQHF.

This clone occurred once. This chain uses TRBV10-3 with TRBJ1-1; 7 nucleotides agree with TRBD1. Germline CDR1 is ENHRY and CDR2 is SYGVKD. Trimming took 7 bases from V and 3 from J; bases not matched to a gene: 2. The CDR3 totals 12 residues. The CDR3 sequence: CAIKGADTEAFF. Written as DNA, the CDR3 is TGTGCCATCAAGGGGGCGGACACTGAAGCTTTCTTT.

This rearrangement joins TRBV5-1 to TRBJ2-5; D perhaps matches TRBD1 (7 bases). Trimming took 0 bases from V and 2 from J, leaving 17 bases between them. CDR1 SGHRS and CDR2 YFSETQ come from the germline V gene. This CDR3 has 17 amino acids. Here the CDR3 DNA reads TGCGCCAGCAGCTTGGGCCGACAGGGTGGGAGGCAAGAGACCCAGTACTTC. Translating it yields CASSLGRQGGRQETQYF. Full variable domain (rest looked up from reference TRBV5-1 and TRBJ2-5): KAGVTQTPRYLIKTRGQQVTLSCSPISGHRSVSWYQQTPGQGLQFLFEYFSETQRNKGNFPGRFSGRQFSNSRSEMNVSTLELGDSALYLCASSLGRQGGRQETQYFGPGTRLLVL.

The rearrangement uses TRBV5-4 and TRBJ2-5; 8 bases align to TRBD1. The junction had 5 bases not matched to a gene; V was cut back by 2 bases and J by 5 bases. There are 14 residues in the CDR3. Per germline, CDR1 SGHNT and CDR2 YYREEE (reference sequence). The DNA of the CDR3 is TGTGCCAGCAGCTTACGGACAGGGTTGGAGACCCAGTACTTC. Its translation is CASSLRTGLETQYF.

This chain links TRBV5-5 with TRBJ2-7; 8 bases agree with TRBD1. Germline trimming cut 1 base from V and 5 bases from J; bases unmatched to any gene: 8. The CDR3 is 15 residues long. CDR1 is SGHKS and CDR2 is YYEKEE in the germline V gene (reference sequence). The CDR3 protein is CASSLSVTGVDEQYF. CDR3 sequence (DNA): TGTGCCAGCAGCTTGTCAGTGACAGGGGTAGACGAGCAGTACTTC.

The V gene is TRBV5-1, the J gene TRBJ1-1; D not certain. This CDR3 has 15 residues. V shed 3 bases and J shed 3 bases, with 15 bases lying between them. CDR1 and CDR2 (germline): SGHRS, YFSETQ. CDR3 nucleotide sequence: TGCGCCAGCAGCTCCGTAGTGGGCGGGGACACTGAAGCTTTCTTT. Its translation: CASSSVVGGDTEAFF.

The rearrangement uses TRBV7-2 and TRBJ1-1, with D possibly matching TRBD1 (5 bases). Germline CDR1 is SGHTA and CDR2 is FQGNSA. Trimming removed 6 bases at V and 1 base at J, with 9 bases between. CDR3 length: 13 residues. Here the CDR3 DNA reads TGTGCCAGCAGGGTCGACAGGAACACTGAAGCTTTCTTT. Protein: CASRVDRNTEAFF. Supplemented by reference TRBV7-2 and TRBJ1-1, the full variable domain reads GAGVSQSPSNKVTEKGKDVELRCDPISGHTALYWYRQSLGQGLEFLIYFQGNSAPDKSGLPSDRFSAERTGGSVSTLTIQRTQQEDSAVYLCASRVDRNTEAFFGQGTRLTVV.

The J gene is TRBJ1-2, the V gene TRBV7-9; D may be TRBD1 (5 bases). With 8 bases removed from V and 4 bases from J, the gap between germline ends came to 14 bases. Germline-derived CDR1 and CDR2 are SEHNR and FQNEAQ (reference sequence). This CDR3 spans 13 amino acids. In nucleotides, the CDR3 is TGTGCCAGCGTTCAAGGGGCAGGCTATGGCTACACCTTC. Its protein product is CASVQGAGYGYTF.

This clone was detected only once. The chain is built from TRBV28 and TRBJ1-1; D is possibly TRBD1 (6 bases). The germline gives CDR1 MDHEN, CDR2 SYDVKM. The CDR3 contains 14 residues. Trimming pared 6 bases from V and 2 bases from J, leaving 13 bases between. DNA of the CDR3: TGTGCCAGCAGACTCCTGGACAGTAACACTGAAGCTTTCTTT. It specifies CASRLLDSNTEAFF.

This chain connects TRBV10-3 to TRBJ2-2; 10 positions match TRBD1. With 7 bases clipped from V and 7 bases from J, the junction kept 6 bases outside the gene matches. This CDR3 comprises 14 residues. Looked up from germline, CDR1 is ENHRY and CDR2 is SYGVKD. The CDR3 sequence: CAIKDRGLGGELFF. DNA of the CDR3: TGTGCCATCAAAGACAGGGGGCTTGGCGGGGAGCTGTTTTTT.

This clone was picked up many times. This chain joins TRBV29-1 and TRBJ2-1; D perhaps matches TRBD1 (5 bases). Between the trimmed V and J ends, which lost 1 base and 0 bases, there was a span of 16 bases. Germline CDR1 SQVTM, CDR2 ANQGSEA. The CDR3 has 17 residues. CDR3 in amino acids: CSVEGSRTTNSYNEQFF. CDR3 DNA: TGCAGCGTTGAAGGGAGCAGGACAACCAACTCCTACAATGAGCAGTTCTTC.

The chain has TRBV19 and TRBJ2-1; 9 positions match TRBD1. This CDR3 comprises 15 residues. Trimming at V came to 8 bases and at J to 10 bases, leaving 15 bases not matched to a gene. Looked up from germline, CDR1 is LNHDA and CDR2 is SQIVND (reference sequence). The CDR3 nucleotides are TGTGCCAGTTCCCGGGGGCGACAGGGGGTTGGGGAGCAGTTCTTC. This translates into CASSRGRQGVGEQFF.

The rearrangement links TRBV7-2 to TRBJ1-2; D is perhaps TRBD1 (5 bases). The V gene's germline CDR1 is SGHTA and CDR2 FQGNSA. The V gene lost 1 base and the J gene lost 5 bases, with 14 bases spanning the gap. CDR3 length: 15 amino acids. The CDR3 here is CASSLEVGRAYGYTF. The DNA of the CDR3 is TGTGCCAGCAGCTTAGAAGTCGGCAGGGCATATGGCTACACCTTC.

This clone has only a few counts. The chain is built from TRBV7-2 and TRBJ1-4; TRBD1 aligns across 7 bases. The CDR3 sequence is 15 residues long. V lost 7 bases and J lost 9; bases outside the gene matches: 14. Germline V gene data show CDR1 as SGHTA and CDR2 as FQGNSA. The DNA for the CDR3 is TGTGCCAGCACCCTTAGAGGGGGCGAATTGAAAAAACTGTTTTTT. Protein: CASTLRGGELKKLFF.

This sequence joins TRBV25-1 and TRBJ2-7; TRBD1 is a possible D gene (5 bases). The V gene lost 6 bases and the J gene lost 3 bases, with 9 bases spanning the gap. The V gene's germline CDR1 is MGHDK and CDR2 SYGVNS. The CDR3 is 12 residues long. CDR3 in DNA: TGTGCCAGCAGAGGGGTTTACTACGAGCAGTACTTC. It is translated as CASRGVYYEQYF.

The chain recombines TRBV30 with TRBJ1-1, with a possible D match to TRBD1 (6 bases). From germline, CDR1 is GTSNPN and CDR2 SVGIG (reference sequence). V was cut by 3 bases and J by 1 base, with 9 bases left in between. This CDR3 is built from 13 residues. The CDR3 DNA sequence: TGTGCCTGGAGGGAACAGGGGAACACTGAAGCTTTCTTT. Translating gives CAWREQGNTEAFF.

The genes are TRBV15 and TRBJ1-6; no clear D gene. The ends were cut back, 5 bases at V and 3 bases at J, with 11 bases in the middle. The CDR3 extends over 15 amino acids. Germline values: CDR1 LNHNV, CDR2 YYDKDF (reference sequence). Here the CDR3 reads CATSGGPNYNSPLHF. The CDR3 region has the DNA TGTGCCACCAGCGGCGGGCCAAACTATAATTCACCCCTCCACTTT.

CDR3 sequence: CASSPVVTVPRGYTF. The DNA of the CDR3 is TGTGCCAGCTCACCAGTAGTCACAGTTCCTCGAGGCTACACCTTC. The chain combines TRBV18 with TRBJ1-2; D is ambiguous. The CDR3 has 15 amino acids. Germline V gives CDR1 KGHSH, CDR2 LQKENI. Trimming took off 2 bases at V and 8 bases at J, with 18 bases between the two ends.

The chain uses TRBV6-6 and TRBJ2-7; D is unresolved. The CDR3 totals 12 residues. Germline V gives CDR1 MNHNY, CDR2 SVGAGI (reference sequence). V lost 5 bases and J lost 5, with 10 bases in between. The CDR3 is CASSASSHEQYF. The DNA of the CDR3 is TGTGCCAGCAGTGCGAGTAGCCACGAGCAGTACTTC.

This clone is a singleton in its sample. This rearrangement joins TRBV28 to TRBJ1-5, with TRBD1 matching over 7 bases. The germline gives CDR1 MDHEN, CDR2 SYDVKM. This CDR3 spans 14 amino acids. The J segment lost 2 bases and the V segment lost 4 bases, leaving 2 bases of the junction unmatched. This chain's CDR3 is CASSSGQGNQPQHF. The CDR3 nucleotides read TGTGCCAGCAGTTCCGGACAGGGCAATCAGCCCCAGCATTTT.

The V call is TRBV9, the J call TRBJ2-2; D gene uncertain. The CDR3 is 13 amino acids. CDR1 is SGDLS, CDR2 YYNGEE, per germline. Trimming shortened V by 1 base and J by 6 bases, and 7 bases separated the two germline ends. The CDR3 DNA reads TGTGCCAGCAGCGTAAACTCGCCCGGGGAGCTGTTTTTT. This sequence encodes CASSVNSPGELFF.

The chain is built from TRBV5-1 and TRBJ2-5; possible D gene TRBD1, 6 bases. The germline gives CDR1 SGHRS, CDR2 YFSETQ. V shed 1 base and J shed 5 bases, with 6 bases lying between them. The CDR3 is 12 amino acids. CDR3 residues: CASSLRGETQYF. CDR3 DNA sequence: TGCGCCAGCAGCTTGAGGGGGGAGACCCAGTACTTC.

This clone has just a few counts. The chain recombines TRBV21-1 with TRBJ2-1; TRBD2 is taken as the D call from the table, unchecked against the DNA. TRBV21-1 is flagged as a pseudogene. This CDR3 has 18 amino acids. DNA for the CDR3: TGTGCCAGCAGCAAAGAACATCCGGGAGAGCCCTCCTACAATGAGCAGTTCTTC. This sequence encodes CASSKEHPGEPSYNEQFF.

The chain is built from TRBV27 and TRBJ1-6; possibly TRBD1 for D (5 bases). The CDR3 is made up of 17 amino acids. CDR1 is MNHEY, CDR2 SMNVEV, per germline (reference sequence). Between the trimmed V and J ends, which lost 2 bases and 7 bases, there was a span of 18 bases. The CDR3, as DNA: TGTGCCAGCAGTTTAAGTGGGGCGATCGGGGGGAATTCACCCCTCCACTTT. It specifies CASSLSGAIGGNSPLHF.

The V call is TRBV12-5, the J call TRBJ1-2; 7 bases agree with TRBD1. The V segment lost 5 bases and the J segment 8 bases; nucleotides outside the gene matches: 8. Looked up from germline, CDR1 is LGHNT and CDR2 is FRNRAP. The CDR3 sequence is 13 residues long. CDR3 DNA: TGTGCTAGTGGTGACAGGGTCGAGCTCGGCTACACCTTC. Amino acid sequence: CASGDRVELGYTF. Based on the CDR3 plus reference TRBV12-5 and TRBJ1-2, the full variable domain is DARVTQTPRHKVTEMGQEVTMRCQPILGHNTVFWYRQTMMQGLELLAYFRNRAPLDDSGMPKDRFSAEMPDATLATLKIQPSEPRDSAVYFCASGDRVELGYTFGSGTRLTVV.

This clone has just one count. Here the CDR3 DNA reads TGTGCCAGTGGATTCCAGGCCAAAGCTTTCTTT. This translates into CASGFQAKAFF. The gene calls are TRBV19 and TRBJ1-1; no reliable D call. Germline V lookup: CDR1 LNHDA, CDR2 SQIVND (reference sequence). The CDR3 has 11 amino acids. V was trimmed by 8 bases and J by 9 bases, leaving 13 bases between them.

The V and J genes are TRBV7-3 and TRBJ2-2; D is uncertain. Trimming stripped 4 bases from V and 7 bases from J, with 7 bases between. Germline values: CDR1 SGHTA, CDR2 FQGTGA. The CDR3 covers 12 residues. CDR3 bases: TGTGCCAGCAGCTCCAGTTTCGGGGAGCTGTTTTTT. Its protein is CASSSSFGELFF. Complete variable domain (other parts from reference TRBV7-3 and TRBJ2-2): GAGVSQTPSNKVTEKGKYVELRCDPISGHTALYWYRQSLGQGPEFLIYFQGTGAADDSGLPNDRFFAVRPEGSVSTLKIQRTERGDSAVYLCASSSSFGELFFGEGSRLTVL.

Comment on this clone: One end of the junction does not line up with germline, which may come from a read error. V gene TRBV12-3 or TRBV12-4 combines with J gene TRBJ2-7; 7 bases agree with TRBD2. CDR3 length: 13 amino acids. The CDR3 region has the DNA TGTGCCAGCAGCCCGACCCCGGTCGGCGGGAGAGACTTC. This codes for CASSPTPVGGRDF.

This clone was counted a single time. This chain joins TRBV19 and TRBJ2-7, with 9 bases matching TRBD1. The CDR3 sequence is 16 residues long. Per the germline V gene, CDR1 is LNHDA and CDR2 is SQIVND (reference sequence). With V trimmed by 5 bases and J by 3 bases, 11 bases remained unmatched. CDR3 bases: TGTGCCAGTAGTCCCCCTGGACAGGGGTCCTTCTACGAGCAGTACTTC. Translated, it gives CASSPPGQGSFYEQYF.

The V gene is TRBV7-6, the J gene TRBJ2-7; the D gene is possibly TRBD1 (6 bases). CDR1 is SGHVS and CDR2 is FNYEAQ in the germline V gene. The CDR3 runs 17 residues. Trimming pared 1 base from V and 1 base from J, leaving 17 bases between. Here the CDR3 reads CASSLVVGQGSSYEQYF. The CDR3 DNA reads TGTGCCAGCAGCTTAGTAGTGGGGCAGGGGAGTTCCTACGAGCAGTACTTC.

This chain connects TRBV10-3 to TRBJ2-6; D is possibly TRBD1 (5 bases). The length of the CDR3 is 16 residues. Germline V CDR1 and CDR2: ENHRY, SYGVKD. V lost 5 bases and J 0 bases, leaving 11 bases between the germline ends. CDR3 sequence reads: CAISQGWGSGANVLTF. The CDR3 coding sequence is TGTGCCATCAGTCAGGGTTGGGGCTCTGGGGCCAACGTCCTGACTTTC.

The chain has TRBV20-1 and TRBJ2-7; tentative D call: TRBD1 (5 bases). V lost 3 bases and J lost 7, with 10 bases in between. The CDR3 is 11 amino acids. Germline V CDR1 and CDR2: DFQATT, SNEGSKA (reference sequence). The chain's CDR3 is CSARRPGEQYF. CDR3 bases: TGCAGTGCTAGGCGTCCAGGGGAGCAGTACTTC.